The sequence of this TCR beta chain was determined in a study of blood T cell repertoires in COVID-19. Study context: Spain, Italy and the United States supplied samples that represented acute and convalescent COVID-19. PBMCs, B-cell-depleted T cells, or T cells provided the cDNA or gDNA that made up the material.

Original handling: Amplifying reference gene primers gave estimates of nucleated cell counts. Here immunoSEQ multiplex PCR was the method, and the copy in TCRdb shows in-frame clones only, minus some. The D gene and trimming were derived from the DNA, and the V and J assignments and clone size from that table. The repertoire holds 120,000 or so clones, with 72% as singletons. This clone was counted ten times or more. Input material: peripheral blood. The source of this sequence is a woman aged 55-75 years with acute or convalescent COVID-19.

The CDR3 nucleotides are TGTGCCAGCAGCTTCACCGGGACTAGGGGAGAGACCCAGTACTTC. It codes for CASSFTGTRGETQYF. The chain has TRBV9 and TRBJ2-5; 8 bases line up with TRBD2. This CDR3 is 15 amino acids long. Germline CDR1 reads SGDLS; CDR2 reads YYNGEE. V was pared by 4 bases and J by 4 bases, with 9 bases of the junction left unmatched.